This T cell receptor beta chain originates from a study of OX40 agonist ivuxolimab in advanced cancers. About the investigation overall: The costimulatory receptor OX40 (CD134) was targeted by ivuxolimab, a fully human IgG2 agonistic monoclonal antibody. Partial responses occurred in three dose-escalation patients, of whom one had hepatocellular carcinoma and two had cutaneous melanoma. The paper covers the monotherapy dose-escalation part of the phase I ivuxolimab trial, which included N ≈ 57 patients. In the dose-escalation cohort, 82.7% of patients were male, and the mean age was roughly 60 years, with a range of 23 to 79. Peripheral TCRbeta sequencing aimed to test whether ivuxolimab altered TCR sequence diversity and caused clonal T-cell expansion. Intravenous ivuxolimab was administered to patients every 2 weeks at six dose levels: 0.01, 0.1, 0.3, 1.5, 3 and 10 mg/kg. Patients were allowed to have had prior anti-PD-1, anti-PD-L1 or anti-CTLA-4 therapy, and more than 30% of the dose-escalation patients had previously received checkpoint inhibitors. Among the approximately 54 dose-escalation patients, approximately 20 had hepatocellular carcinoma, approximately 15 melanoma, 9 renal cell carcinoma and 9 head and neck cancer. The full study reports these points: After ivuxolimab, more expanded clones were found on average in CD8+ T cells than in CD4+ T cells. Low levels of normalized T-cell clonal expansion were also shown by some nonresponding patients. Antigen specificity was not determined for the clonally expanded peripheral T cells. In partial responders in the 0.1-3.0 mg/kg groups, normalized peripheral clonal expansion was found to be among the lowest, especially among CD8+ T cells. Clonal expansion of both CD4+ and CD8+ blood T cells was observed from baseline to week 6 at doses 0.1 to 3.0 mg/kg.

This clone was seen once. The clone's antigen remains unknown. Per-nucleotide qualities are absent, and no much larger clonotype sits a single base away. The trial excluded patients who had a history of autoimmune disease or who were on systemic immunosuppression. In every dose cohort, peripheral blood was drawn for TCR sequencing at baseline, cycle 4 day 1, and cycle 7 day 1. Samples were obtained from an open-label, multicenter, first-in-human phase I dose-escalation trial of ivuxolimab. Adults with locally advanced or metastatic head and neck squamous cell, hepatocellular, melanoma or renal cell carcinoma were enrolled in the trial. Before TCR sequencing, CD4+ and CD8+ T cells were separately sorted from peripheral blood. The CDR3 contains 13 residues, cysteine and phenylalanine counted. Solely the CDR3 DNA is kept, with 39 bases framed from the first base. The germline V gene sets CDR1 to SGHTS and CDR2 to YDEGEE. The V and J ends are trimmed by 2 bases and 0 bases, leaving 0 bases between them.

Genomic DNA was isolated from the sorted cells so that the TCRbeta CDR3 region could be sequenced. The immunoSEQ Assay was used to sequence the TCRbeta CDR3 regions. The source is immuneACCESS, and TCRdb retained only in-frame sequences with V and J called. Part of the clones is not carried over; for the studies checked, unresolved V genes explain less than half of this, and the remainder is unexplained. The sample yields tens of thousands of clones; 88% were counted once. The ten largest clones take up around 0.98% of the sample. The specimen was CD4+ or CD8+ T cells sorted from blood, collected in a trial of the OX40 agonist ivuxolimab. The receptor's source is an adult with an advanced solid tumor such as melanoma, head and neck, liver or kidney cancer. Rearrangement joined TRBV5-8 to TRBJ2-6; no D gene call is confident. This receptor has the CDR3 CASSFSGANVLTF. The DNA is TGTGCCAGCAGCTTCTCTGGGGCCAACGTCCTGACTTTC.